These T cell receptor beta chains were read from a single sample in a study of memory CD4+ T cells and cytomegalovirus serostatus. Repertoires were generated with immunoSEQ multiplex PCR, while TCRdb's copy carries only in-frame clones and drops some. The table includes about 61,000 clones, 80% detected once. The material sequenced was memory CD4+ T cells from blood. These receptors were collected from an adult in good health and CMV-seronegative. Some clones in this sample may be carry-over from other donors' samples. The CDR3 runs from the conserved cysteine through the conserved F or W. Fields, in order: D gene, J gene, V gene, clone size, CDR3 protein, CDR3 DNA. The D gene is left open where the match is weak. Clone sizes are given selectively: once, few, many, or a class where the clone is expanded.

>.|TRBJ1-1|TRBV9|.
CASSVGSGAMGGTEAFF
TGTGCCAGCAGCGTAGGGTCAGGCGCCATGGGAGGGACTGAAGCTTTCTTT
>.|TRBJ2-1|TRBV4-3|.
CASSQGGASSYNEQFF
TGCGCCAGCAGCCAAGGTGGCGCGAGCTCCTACAATGAGCAGTTCTTC
>TRBD2|TRBJ2-1|TRBV28|.
CASSLLAGGWNEQFF
TGTGCCAGCAGTCTCCTAGCGGGAGGGTGGAATGAGCAGTTCTTC
>TRBD1|TRBJ2-7|TRBV18|.
CASSPIMPGQGASEQYF
TGTGCCAGCTCACCAATAATGCCGGGACAGGGAGCGAGCGAGCAGTACTTC
>.|TRBJ2-2|TRBV19|.
CASSTHGGRSAANTGELFF
TGTGCCAGTAGTACCCATGGCGGCAGAAGCGCCGCGAACACCGGGGAGCTGTTTTTT
>TRBD1|TRBJ1-2|TRBV7-2|.
CASSLGVDRVEGGYTF
TGTGCCAGCAGCTTGGGGGTCGACAGGGTGGAAGGTGGCTACACCTTC
>.|TRBJ2-2|TRBV27|once
CASSQGNTGELFF
TGTGCCAGCAGCCAGGGGAACACCGGGGAGCTGTTTTTT
>TRBD1|TRBJ1-1|TRBV7-3|.
CASSLRQGETEAFF
TGTGCCAGCAGCTTAAGACAGGGAGAAACTGAAGCTTTCTTT
>TRBD1|TRBJ1-2|TRBV11-2|.
CASSSLWDRKTGYGYTF
TGTGCCAGCAGCTCGTTGTGGGACAGGAAAACAGGGTATGGCTACACCTTC
>.|TRBJ1-1|TRBV18|.
CASSPLPGENTEAFF
TGTGCCAGCTCACCACTGCCCGGGGAGAACACTGAAGCTTTCTTT
>TRBD1|TRBJ1-1|TRBV5-1|.
CASSYRDRGTEAFF
TGCGCCAGCAGCTACCGGGACAGGGGCACTGAAGCTTTCTTT
>.|TRBJ1-6|TRBV28|.
CASRGPPLHF
TGTGCCAGCAGAGGTCCACCCCTCCACTTT
>TRBD2|TRBJ2-1|TRBV4-2|.
CASSLRLAPPENEQFF
TGTGCCAGCAGCCTCCGACTAGCTCCCCCAGAGAATGAGCAGTTCTTC
>.|TRBJ1-2|TRBV4-2|.
CASSQDLTAPGYTF
TGTGCCAGCAGCCAAGATCTGACAGCCCCAGGCTACACCTTC
>.|TRBJ2-5|TRBV18|.
CASSPGGRMETQYF
TGTGCCAGCTCACCAGGGGGCAGGATGGAGACCCAGTACTTC
>.|TRBJ2-2|TRBV7-9|few
CASSFRLAGELFF
TGTGCCAGCAGCTTTAGACTAGCCGGGGAGCTGTTTTTT
>.|TRBJ1-5|TRBV7-9|few
CASSHEGNQPQHF
TGTGCCAGCAGCCACGAGGGAAATCAGCCCCAGCATTTT
>TRBD2|TRBJ2-7|TRBV4-3|.
CASNRTSGGSYEQYF
TGCGCCAGCAATCGGACTAGCGGGGGGAGTTACGAGCAGTACTTC
>.|TRBJ1-2|TRBV29-1|.
CSVMGAGRYGYTF
TGCAGCGTCATGGGGGCAGGGAGGTATGGCTACACCTTC
>.|TRBJ1-2|TRBV5-4|.
CASSSRVSYGYTF
TGTGCCAGCAGCTCCAGAGTTAGCTATGGCTACACCTTC
>TRBD1|TRBJ1-4|TRBV5-1|.
CASSGDRLEDRFF
TGCGCCAGCAGCGGGGACAGGTTAGAAGATCGGTTTTTT
>TRBD1|TRBJ2-7|TRBV27|.
CASSFSGTGAYEQYF
TGTGCCAGCAGTTTCTCCGGGACAGGGGCCTACGAGCAGTACTTC
>.|TRBJ2-3|TRBV10-2|.
CASTPGRLDFTDTQYF
TGCGCCAGCACCCCGGGACGGCTAGACTTCACAGATACGCAGTATTTT
>.|TRBJ2-3|TRBV29-1|.
CSVARQGSQAQYF
TGCAGCGTTGCCCGCCAGGGAAGTCAAGCGCAGTATTTT
>TRBD2|TRBJ2-5|TRBV2|once
CASSPLAGGETQYF
TGTGCCAGCAGTCCTCTAGCGGGTGGAGAGACCCAGTACTTC
>TRBD1|TRBJ2-7|TRBV5-1|.
CASSLGDRVRYEQYF
TGCGCCAGCAGCTTGGGAGACAGGGTCCGTTACGAGCAGTACTTC
>TRBD2|TRBJ2-3|TRBV5-8|.
CASSLPTSVGTDTQYF
TGTGCCAGCAGCTTGCCCACTAGCGTAGGCACAGATACGCAGTATTTT
>TRBD1|TRBJ2-6|TRBV7-3|.
CASSPGTAGANVLTF
TGTGCCAGCAGCCCCGGGACAGCTGGGGCCAACGTCCTGACTTTC
>.|TRBJ1-1|TRBV2|few
CASRTVGEGTEAFF
TGTGCCAGCCGGACAGTTGGGGAGGGCACTGAAGCTTTCTTT
>.|TRBJ2-5|TRBV19|.
CASSRDSEETQYF
TGTGCCAGTAGCCGGGACTCAGAAGAGACCCAGTACTTC
>.|TRBJ2-1|TRBV27|.
CASSPPAEQFF
TGTGCCAGCAGTCCCCCGGCGGAGCAGTTCTTC
>TRBD1|TRBJ2-5|TRBV9|few
CASSVVGGAGETQYF
TGTGCCAGCAGCGTAGTAGGGGGCGCGGGTGAGACCCAGTACTTC
>.|TRBJ2-7|TRBV5-1|.
CASSELEEGEQYF
TGCGCCAGCAGCGAGCTGGAGGAAGGCGAGCAGTACTTC
>TRBD1|TRBJ2-6|TRBV5-1|.
CASGDRVDAGANVLTF
TGCGCCAGCGGGGACAGGGTTGACGCTGGGGCCAACGTCCTGACTTTC
>.|TRBJ1-5|TRBV19|few
CASSIQGPQPQHF
TGTGCCAGTAGTATACAGGGACCTCAGCCCCAGCATTTT